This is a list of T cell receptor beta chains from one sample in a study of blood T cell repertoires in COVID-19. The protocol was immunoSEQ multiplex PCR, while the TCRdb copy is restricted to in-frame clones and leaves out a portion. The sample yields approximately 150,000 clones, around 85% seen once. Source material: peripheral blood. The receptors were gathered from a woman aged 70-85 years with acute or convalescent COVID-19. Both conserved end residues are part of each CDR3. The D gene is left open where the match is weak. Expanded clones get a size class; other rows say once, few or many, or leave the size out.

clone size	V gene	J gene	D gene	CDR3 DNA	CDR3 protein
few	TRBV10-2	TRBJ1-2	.	TGCGCCAGCAGGGATACAGGGCGCTATGGCTACACCTTC	CASRDTGRYGYTF
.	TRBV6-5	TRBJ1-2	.	TGTGCCAGCAGAAACCAGGGAAGAGGCTATGGCTACACCTTC	CASRNQGRGYGYTF
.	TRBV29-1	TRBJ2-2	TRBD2	TGCAGCGTGATGCCGGGACTAGCGTCTGGGGCGGGGGCCGGGGAGCTGTTTTTT	CSVMPGLASGAGAGELFF
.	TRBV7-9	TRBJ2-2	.	TGTGCCAGCAGTTCGCCCAACAGGGCGGCCGGGGAGCTGTTTTTT	CASSSPNRAAGELFF
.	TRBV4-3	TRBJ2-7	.	TGCGCCAGCAGCCCCCAACCAGGCGCGAGAGAGCAGTACTTC	CASSPQPGAREQYF
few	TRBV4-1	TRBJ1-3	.	TGCGCCAGCAGCCAAGCCGCACGGGGGTCTGGAAACACCATATATTTT	CASSQAARGSGNTIYF
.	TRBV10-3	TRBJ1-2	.	TGTGCCATCAGTGCGGGGGGCTCCCTCTATGGCTACACCTTC	CAISAGGSLYGYTF
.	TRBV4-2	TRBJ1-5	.	TGTGCCAGCAGCCAAGGGACTGATAGCAATCAGCCCCAGCATTTT	CASSQGTDSNQPQHF
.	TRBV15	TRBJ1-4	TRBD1	TGTGCCACCAGCAGAACGACAGGGACTAATGAAAAACTGTTTTTT	CATSRTTGTNEKLFF
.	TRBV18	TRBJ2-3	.	TGTGCCAGCTCACACTTCACAGATACGCAGTATTTT	CASSHFTDTQYF
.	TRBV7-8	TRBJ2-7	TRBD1	TGTGCCAGCAGGTTACGGACAGGGACCTACGAGCAGTACTTC	CASRLRTGTYEQYF
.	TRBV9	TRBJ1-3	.	TGTGCCAGCAGCCCAACCTCGGACAGCTCTGGAAACACCATATATTTT	CASSPTSDSSGNTIYF
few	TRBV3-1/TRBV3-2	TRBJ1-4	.	TGTGCCAGCAGCCAAGAAGTAAGCCGAGTGGGCGAAAAACTGTTTTTT	CASSQEVSRVGEKLFF
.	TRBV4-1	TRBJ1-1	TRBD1	TGCGCCAGCAGCCAAACTGGGACAGGGAGCACTGAAGCTTTCTTT	CASSQTGTGSTEAFF
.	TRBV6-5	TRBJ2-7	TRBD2	TGTGCCAGCAGAAAAGCGGGAGGGAGCCACGAGCAGTACTTC	CASRKAGGSHEQYF
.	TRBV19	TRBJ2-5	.	TGTGCCAGTGGGGCAGGCCAACAAGAGACCCAGTACTTC	CASGAGQQETQYF
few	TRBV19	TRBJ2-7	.	TGTGCCAGTAGTAGGAGGCCACAGGGTTCGGACGAGCAGTACTTC	CASSRRPQGSDEQYF
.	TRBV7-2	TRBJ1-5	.	TGTGCCAGCAGCCTCCAGGGTAACGGCAATCAGCCCCAGCATTTT	CASSLQGNGNQPQHF
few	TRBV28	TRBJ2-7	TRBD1	TGTGCCAGCAGTTTTATCCGGGACAGGCGGCAGTACTTC	CASSFIRDRRQYF
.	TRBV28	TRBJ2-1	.	TGTGCCAGCAGTTGGAAGGGACTTTTCCCAAGCCCCTACAATGAGCAGTTCTTC	CASSWKGLFPSPYNEQFF
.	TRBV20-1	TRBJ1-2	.	TGCAGTGCTAGTGCGACCACCAGGGAAAGCTACACCTTC	CSASATTRESYTF
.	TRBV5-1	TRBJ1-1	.	TGCGCCAGCAGCCAACAGGGTGGGGACACTGAAGCTTTCTTT	CASSQQGGDTEAFF
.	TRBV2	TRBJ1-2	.	TGTGCCAGCTCATTACTAGGGCCTGAACCTAGGGATGGCTACACCTTC	CASSLLGPEPRDGYTF
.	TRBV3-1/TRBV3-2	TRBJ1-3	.	TGTGCCAGCAGCCCCTCGGGGGGAAACACCATATATTTT	CASSPSGGNTIYF
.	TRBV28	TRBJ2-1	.	TGTGCCAGCAGTGCCCGGGACTCGGAGTTCTTC	CASSARDSEFF
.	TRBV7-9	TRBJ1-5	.	TGTGCCAGCAGCTTTAGTGACGGCGGTTATGGCAATCAGCCCCAGCATTTT	CASSFSDGGYGNQPQHF
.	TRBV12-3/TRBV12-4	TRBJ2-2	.	TGTGCCACCCGGGAGACCGGGGAGCTGTTTTTT	CATRETGELFF
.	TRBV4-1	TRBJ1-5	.	TGCGCCAGCAGCCAAGGGCGGGGCAATCAGCCCCAGCATTTT	CASSQGRGNQPQHF
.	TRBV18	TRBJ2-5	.	TGTGCCAGCTCACCACCGTCTACCCAAGAGACCCAGTACTTC	CASSPPSTQETQYF
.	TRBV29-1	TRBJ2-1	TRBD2	TGCAGCGCCGTGACTAGCGGCCGCAATGAGCAGTTCTTC	CSAVTSGRNEQFF
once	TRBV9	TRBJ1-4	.	TGTGCCAGCAGCTTACGGGGGGTTCTGGAGGAAAAACTGTTTTTT	CASSLRGVLEEKLFF